The source of this T cell receptor (beta chain) is a study of T-cell memory formation after mild COVID-19. Study details: TCR clustering was largely donor specific. Regarding the study as a whole: The study detected some responding clones in pre-infection memory, suggesting cross-reactive memory joined.

From 5'RACE with constant-segment primers came TCR alpha and TCR beta cDNA libraries that carried sample barcodes and UMIs. MiXCR, run by TCRdb on the 5' RACE reads, gives a single entry per CDR3 protein. In the table there are about 340,000 distinct CDR3 sequences, roughly 15% of which are singletons. There are a few counts of this clonotype. What it binds is unknown. The CDR3 length is 14 residues. Trimming shortened V by 6 bases and J by 2 bases, and 12 bases separated the two germline ends. Germline-derived CDR1 and CDR2 are MNHNY and SVGAGI (reference sequence). The TCR was taken from a young man who had mild COVID-19 (a few samples of this study predate the infection). Cell type and time point are not known. Sequenced sample: PBMCs or a T cell subset sorted from them (not recorded which). The chain links TRBV6-6 to TRBJ2-3; D might be TRBD1 (6 bases). The chain's CDR3 is CASSPQGNTDTQYF. In DNA, the CDR3 is TGTGCCAGCAGCCCACAGGGAAACACAGATACGCAGTATTTT.